The 15 T cell receptor beta chains given below trace back to one sample, sequenced in a study of blood T cell repertoires in COVID-19. TCRdb's table, derived via immunoSEQ multiplex PCR, lists solely in-frame clones and lacks some. The repertoire includes 250,000 to 400,000 clones, around 87% of them detected once, and approximately 5.3% sits in the top ten. Sequenced: PBMCs or T cells enriched from blood (not recorded which). The receptors originated from a woman between 25 and 40 years old who had recovered from COVID-19.

The chain combines TRBV19 with TRBJ2-1, with a weak D call TRBD2 (6 bases). The V and J ends lost 7 bases and 6 bases respectively, with 13 bases between them. This CDR3 spans 13 amino acids. Germline V CDR1 and CDR2: LNHDA, SQIVND (reference sequence). Here the CDR3 DNA reads TGTGCCAGTACAGGAGGGGAGAGCAATGAGCAGTTCTTC. Translation gives CASTGGESNEQFF.

V usage is TRBV5-5 and J usage is TRBJ1-6, with D perhaps TRBD1 (5 bases). V was clipped by 4 bases and J by 14 bases, with 13 bases between them. CDR1 is SGHKS and CDR2 is YYEKEE in the germline V gene (reference sequence). The CDR3 covers 12 residues. CDR3 DNA sequence: TGTGCCAGCAGCCACGACAGCTTCACCCTCCACTTT. Its protein is CASSHDSFTLHF.

The table lists this clone with a few counts. This chain connects TRBV3-1 (or the pseudogene TRBV3-2) to TRBJ2-3; 9 bases line up with TRBD1. Germline trimming cut 4 bases from V and 1 base from J; bases unmatched to any gene: 3. CDR1 LGHDT and CDR2 YNNKEL come from the germline V gene (reference sequence). The CDR3 has 15 amino acids. CDR3 region: CASSRGDRGTDTQYF. CDR3 DNA sequence: TGTGCCAGCAGCCGAGGGGACAGGGGCACAGATACGCAGTATTTT.

The V and J genes are TRBV6-6 and TRBJ1-3; 11 bases align to TRBD1. Germline V gene sequence: CDR1 MNHNY, CDR2 SVGAGI (reference sequence). This CDR3 comprises 16 residues. J lost 2 bases, V lost 6 bases, and 6 bases had no gene match. The CDR3 region is CASSRGQGAAGNTIYF. CDR3 sequence (DNA): TGTGCCAGCAGCCGCGGACAGGGGGCTGCTGGAAACACCATATATTTT.

V usage is TRBV28 and J usage is TRBJ1-5, with D possibly TRBD1 on 5 matching bases. CDR3 length: 14 amino acids. Per germline, CDR1 MDHEN and CDR2 SYDVKM. Trimming left V 3 bases short and J 10 bases short, with 16 bases between. CDR3 amino acids: CASSLGTPGGPQHF. DNA for the CDR3: TGTGCCAGCAGTTTGGGCACGCCGGGGGGACCCCAGCATTTT.

This clone was counted between two and nine times. The genes are TRBV9 and TRBJ1-1; 9 nucleotides agree with TRBD1. This CDR3 region has 14 residues. Per germline, CDR1 SGDLS and CDR2 YYNGEE. J was trimmed by 0 bases and V by 5 bases; bases with no gene match: 2. The CDR3 is CASSGQGMNTEAFF. In DNA form, the CDR3 reads TGTGCCAGCAGTGGACAGGGGATGAACACTGAAGCTTTCTTT.

The rearrangement uses TRBV4-3 and TRBJ1-2, with 9 bases aligning to TRBD1. The CDR3 covers 14 residues. Trimming took 4 bases from V and 13 from J; bases not matched to a gene: 13. The germline V gene encodes CDR1 LGHNA and CDR2 YSLEER. The CDR3 region has the DNA TGCGCCAGCAGCCGAACCGGGACAGGGAGGGCCCCCACCTTC. It translates to CASSRTGTGRAPTF.

This clone was picked up a small number of times. The gene calls are TRBV6-2 or TRBV6-3 and TRBJ2-3; TRBD2 is a possible D gene (6 bases). Germline V gene lookup returns CDR1 MNHEY and CDR2 SVGEGT. The germline V and J ends were trimmed by 2 bases and 2 bases, with 14 bases remaining between them. CDR3 length: 16 residues. The CDR3 sequence is CASSYPRLVPTDTQYF. CDR3 in DNA: TGTGCCAGCAGTTACCCACGACTAGTCCCCACAGATACGCAGTATTTT.

The chain uses TRBV6-2 or TRBV6-3 and TRBJ1-1; D is perhaps TRBD1 (5 bases). Germline V gene data show CDR1 as MNHEY and CDR2 as SVGEGT. With 4 bases removed from V and 6 bases from J, the gap between germline ends came to 15 bases. This CDR3 has 14 amino acids. CDR3 sequence reads: CASSFLRDFAEAFF. For the CDR3, the DNA is TGTGCCAGCAGTTTTCTTCGGGACTTCGCTGAAGCTTTCTTT.

V and J are TRBV28 and TRBJ1-2; 7 positions match TRBD1. This CDR3 spans 15 amino acids. In germline, CDR1 is MDHEN, CDR2 SYDVKM. J lost 2 bases, V lost 6 bases, and 9 bases had no gene match. Written as DNA, the CDR3 is TGTGCCAGCAGCTCGCTACGGACAGGAAACTATGGCTACACCTTC. The encoded protein is CASSSLRTGNYGYTF.

Note on this clone: Other DNA sequences in the sample encode the same CDR3. The gene calls are TRBV18 and TRBJ1-1, with D possibly being TRBD1 (6 bases). The V and J ends lost 2 bases and 3 bases respectively, with 7 bases between them. Germline CDR1 and CDR2: KGHSH and LQKENI. CDR3 length: 13 amino acids. The CDR3 protein is CASSPNRDTEAFF. The CDR3 DNA follows: TGTGCCAGCTCACCAAACAGGGACACTGAAGCTTTCTTT.

This clone turned up a few times. This rearrangement joins TRBV19 to TRBJ1-2; TRBD1 aligns across 9 bases. This CDR3 spans 15 amino acids. Germline V lookup: CDR1 LNHDA, CDR2 SQIVND (reference sequence). V was clipped by 4 bases and J by 4 bases; unmatched bases: 7. This chain's CDR3 is CASSTIQGASYGYTF. CDR3 DNA sequence: TGTGCCAGTAGTACCATACAGGGGGCAAGCTATGGCTACACCTTC. The whole variable domain, remainder taken from reference TRBV19 and TRBJ1-2, is DGGITQSPKYLFRKEGQNVTLSCEQNLNHDAMYWYRQDPGQGLRLIYYSQIVNDFQKGDIAEGYSVSREKKESFPLTVTSAQKNPTAFYLCASSTIQGASYGYTFGSGTRLTVV.

This clone appeared a few times. The chain joins TRBV14 to TRBJ2-3; 8 bases align to TRBD2. V dropped 3 bases and J dropped 5; count of bases not matched to a gene: 7. The CDR3 length is 15 residues. Germline CDR1 SGHDN, CDR2 FVKESK. CDR3 nucleotide sequence: TGTGCCAGCAGCCACCTCGCCCGGGGGGGAGATACGCAGTATTTT. Translation: CASSHLARGGDTQYF.

This chain links TRBV11-2 with TRBJ1-2; 9 bases line up with TRBD1. Germline trimming cut 1 base from V and 2 bases from J; bases unmatched to any gene: 11. There are 18 residues in the CDR3. The germline V gene encodes CDR1 SGHAT and CDR2 FQNNGV. The CDR3 is CASSLVDPGQGLNYGYTF. CDR3 bases: TGTGCCAGCAGCTTAGTGGACCCCGGACAGGGGTTAAACTATGGCTACACCTTC.

The chain carries TRBV19 and TRBJ2-7; 11 positions agree with TRBD1. V was clipped by 5 bases and J by 3 bases; unmatched bases: 6. CDR1 and CDR2 (germline): LNHDA, SQIVND (reference sequence). This CDR3 is 15 amino acids long. The CDR3 region is CASSPSGTGGYEQYF. The CDR3 DNA follows: TGTGCCAGTAGTCCCTCCGGGACAGGGGGCTACGAGCAGTACTTC.